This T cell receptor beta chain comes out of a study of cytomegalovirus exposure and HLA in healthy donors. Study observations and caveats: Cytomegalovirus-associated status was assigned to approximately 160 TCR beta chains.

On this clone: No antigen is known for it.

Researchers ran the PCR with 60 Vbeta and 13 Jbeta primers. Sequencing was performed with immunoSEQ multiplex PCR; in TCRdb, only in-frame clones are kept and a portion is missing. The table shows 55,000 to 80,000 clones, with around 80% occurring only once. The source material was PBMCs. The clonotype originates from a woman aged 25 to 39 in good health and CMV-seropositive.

The CDR3: CARGTTNNEQFF. DNA for the CDR3: TGTGCCCGGGGGACTACTAACAATGAGCAGTTCTTC. The chain links TRBV30 to TRBJ2-1; 7 positions agree with TRBD2. CDR1 and CDR2 from the germline V gene are GTSNPN and SVGIG (reference sequence). CDR3 length: 12 residues. Trimming cost V 8 bases and J 5 bases; bases outside gene matches: 6.